This T cell receptor beta chain stems from a study of OX40 agonist ivuxolimab in advanced cancers. Measured with immunoSEQ multiplex PCR; TCRdb has only the in-frame clones, and not every one. Among roughly 67,000 clones listed, 92% were seen once. J gave up 2 bases and V 5 bases, and 8 bases lay outside the gene matches. Germline lookup yields CDR1 MNHEY and CDR2 SMNVEV (reference sequence). This CDR3 is built from 16 residues. This clone was observed a single time. What it binds is unknown. Study conclusions and caveats: Part of the nonresponder group also had normalized T-cell clonal expansion that was low.

Blood draws occurred at baseline, cycle 4 day 1, and cycle 7 day 1. The sample here was CD4+ or CD8+ T cells sorted from blood, taken in a trial of the OX40 agonist ivuxolimab. This receptor was obtained from an adult with an advanced solid tumor such as melanoma, head and neck, liver or kidney cancer. The chain employs TRBV27 and TRBJ2-5; 10 bases agree with TRBD2. CDR3 DNA sequence: TGTGCCAGCAGTCCGGGGACTAGCGTTAGTCAAGAGACCCAGTACTTC. Its protein product is CASSPGTSVSQETQYF.